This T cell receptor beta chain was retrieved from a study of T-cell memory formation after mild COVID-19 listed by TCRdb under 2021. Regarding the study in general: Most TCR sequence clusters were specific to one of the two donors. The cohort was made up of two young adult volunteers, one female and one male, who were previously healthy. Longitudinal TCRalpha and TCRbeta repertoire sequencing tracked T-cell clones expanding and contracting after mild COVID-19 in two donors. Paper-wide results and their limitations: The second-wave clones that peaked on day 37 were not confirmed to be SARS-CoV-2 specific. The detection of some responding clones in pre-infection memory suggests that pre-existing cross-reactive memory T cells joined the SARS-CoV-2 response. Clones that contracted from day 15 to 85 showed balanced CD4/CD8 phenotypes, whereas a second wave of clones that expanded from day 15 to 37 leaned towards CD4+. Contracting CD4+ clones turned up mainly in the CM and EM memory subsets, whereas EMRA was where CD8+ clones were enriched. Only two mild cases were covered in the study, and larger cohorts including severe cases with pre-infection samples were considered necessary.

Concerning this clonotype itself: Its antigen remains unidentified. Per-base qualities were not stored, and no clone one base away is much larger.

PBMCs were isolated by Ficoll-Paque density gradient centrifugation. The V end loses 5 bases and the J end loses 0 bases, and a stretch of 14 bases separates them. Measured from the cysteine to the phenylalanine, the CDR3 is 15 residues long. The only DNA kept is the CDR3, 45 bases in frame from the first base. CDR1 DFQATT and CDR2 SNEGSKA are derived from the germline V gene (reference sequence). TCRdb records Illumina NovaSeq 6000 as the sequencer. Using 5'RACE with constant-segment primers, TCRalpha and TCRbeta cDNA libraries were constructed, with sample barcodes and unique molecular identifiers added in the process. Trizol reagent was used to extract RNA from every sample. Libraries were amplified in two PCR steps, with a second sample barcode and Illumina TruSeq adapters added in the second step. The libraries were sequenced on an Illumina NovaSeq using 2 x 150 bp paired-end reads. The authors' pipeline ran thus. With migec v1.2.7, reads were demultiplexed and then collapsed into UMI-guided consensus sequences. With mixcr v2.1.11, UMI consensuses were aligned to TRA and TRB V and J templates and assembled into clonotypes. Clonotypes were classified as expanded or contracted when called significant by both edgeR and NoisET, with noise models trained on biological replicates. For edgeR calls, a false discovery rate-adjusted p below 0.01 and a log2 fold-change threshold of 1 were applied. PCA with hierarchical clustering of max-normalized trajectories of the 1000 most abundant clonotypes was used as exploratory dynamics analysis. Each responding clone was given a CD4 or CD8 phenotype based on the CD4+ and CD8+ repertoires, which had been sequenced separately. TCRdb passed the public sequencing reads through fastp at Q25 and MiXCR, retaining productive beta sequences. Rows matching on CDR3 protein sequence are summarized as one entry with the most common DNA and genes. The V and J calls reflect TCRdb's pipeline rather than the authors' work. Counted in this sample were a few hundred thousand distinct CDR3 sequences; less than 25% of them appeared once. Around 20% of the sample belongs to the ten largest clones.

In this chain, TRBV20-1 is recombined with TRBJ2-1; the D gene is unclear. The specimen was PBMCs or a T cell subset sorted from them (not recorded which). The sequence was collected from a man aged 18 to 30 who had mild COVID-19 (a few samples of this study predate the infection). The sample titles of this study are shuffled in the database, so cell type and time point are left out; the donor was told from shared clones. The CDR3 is CSAGRQESSYNEQFF. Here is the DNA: TGCAGTGCTGGCAGGCAGGAGAGCTCCTACAATGAGCAGTTCTTC.